This T cell receptor beta chain came from a study of CD8 T cells in ankylosing spondylitis. Regarding the study as a whole: Relatively rare in peripheral blood, disease-linked clones were also CD8+. Clones tied to disease were said to be significantly enriched in matched ankylosing spondylitis synovial fluid. Both synovial fluid and blood in reactive arthritis had previously been reported to carry some motif variants.

Looked up from germline, CDR1 is SGHDT and CDR2 is YYEEEE. This CDR3 has 15 amino acids. The V end was cut by 4 bases, the J end by 7 bases, with 18 bases between. Comment on this clonotype: Its antigen is not identified.

Making use of molecular barcodes, quantitative 5'-RACE generated TCR beta libraries. MiXCR, applied by TCRdb to the 5' RACE reads, yields one record per CDR3 protein. The data contain approximately 300,000 distinct CDR3 sequences, roughly 20% of them seen just once; the ten biggest clones take up roughly 3.6%. Sequencing was carried out using blood, either unsorted or a sorted T cell fraction (not recorded which). This sequence joins TRBV5-6 and TRBJ2-1; D unclear. This receptor was taken from a female donor with ankylosing spondylitis or in good health (not recorded which). The CDR3 spells CASSRVFLHDNEQFF. The CDR3 region has the DNA TGTGCCAGCAGCCGGGTCTTCCTCCACGATAATGAGCAGTTCTTC.